Each of the 25 T cell receptor beta chains below was sequenced from the same sample in a study of cytotoxic CD8 clonotypes in ibrutinib-treated CLL. Produced via immunoSEQ multiplex PCR; TCRdb's table is partial and in-frame only. The table lists tens of thousands of clones, roughly nine tenths of them singletons, with 3% to 3.5% in the top ten. This specimen consisted of PBMCs, obtained after 12 months of ibrutinib treatment. These receptors were taken from a human donor with chronic lymphocytic leukemia.

The chain couples TRBV19 to TRBJ1-1; TRBD1 matches 7 bases. This CDR3 spans 17 amino acids. The V gene end was trimmed by 6 bases and the J gene end by 0 bases; junction bases not matched to a gene: 13. The germline V gene has CDR1 LNHDA and CDR2 SQIVND (reference sequence). CDR3 DNA sequence: TGTGCCAGTAGCCTGACAGGGAAGGAATGGATGAACACTGAAGCTTTCTTT. It translates to CASSLTGKEWMNTEAFF.

The genes are TRBV21-1 and TRBJ2-1; the table calls TRBD2, which could not be checked here. TRBV21-1 is a pseudogene. The CDR3 extends over 17 amino acids. The CDR3 is CASSKARQRESENEQFF. In nucleotides, the CDR3 is TGTGCCAGCAGCAAAGCGCGTCAGCGGGAGTCTGAGAATGAGCAGTTCTTC.

The V call is TRBV5-1, the J call TRBJ2-7; 10 positions agree with TRBD1. J was trimmed by 5 bases and V by 0 bases; bases with no gene match: 2. Looked up from germline, CDR1 is SGHRS and CDR2 is YFSETQ. The CDR3 is 14 residues long. CDR3 sequence: CASSLGDRGHEQYF. The CDR3 DNA reads as TGCGCCAGCAGCTTGGGGGACAGGGGACACGAGCAGTACTTC.

The J gene is TRBJ1-1, the V gene TRBV19; D is perhaps TRBD1 (5 bases). CDR3 length equals 13 residues. V lost 7 bases, J lost 0 bases, and 9 bases lay in between. Germline lookup yields CDR1 LNHDA and CDR2 SQIVND (reference sequence). CDR3 region: CASTMTVNTEAFF. The CDR3 bases are TGTGCCAGTACCATGACAGTGAACACTGAAGCTTTCTTT.

The V gene is TRBV28, the J gene TRBJ2-1; the D is unclear. This CDR3 has 15 amino acids. Germline CDR1 and CDR2: MDHEN and SYDVKM. Trimming removed 1 base from V and 3 bases from J, with 10 bases in between. This CDR3 reads CASSLSTGSYNEQFF. Here the CDR3 DNA reads TGTGCCAGCAGTTTATCCACCGGCAGCTACAATGAGCAGTTCTTC.

The genes are TRBV12-5 and TRBJ2-1; a possible D gene is TRBD2 (6 bases). The CDR3 totals 18 residues. V lost 0 bases and J lost 3, with 18 bases in between. Germline V gene sequence: CDR1 LGHNT, CDR2 FRNRAP. The CDR3 DNA is TGTGCTAGTGGTTTGGTATATGAGGGGCGGGACCGCTACAATGAGCAGTTCTTC. Translating gives CASGLVYEGRDRYNEQFF.

The V and J genes are TRBV18 and TRBJ2-2; 10 bases align to TRBD1. Trimming removed 4 bases from V and 1 base from J; junction bases left unmatched: 6. CDR1 is KGHSH, CDR2 LQKENI, per germline. The CDR3 consists of 17 residues. CDR3 sequence (DNA): TGTGCCAGCTCACGACTCCGGGACAGGGGGAACACCGGGGAGCTGTTTTTT. Amino acid sequence: CASSRLRDRGNTGELFF.

The chain is built from TRBV10-1 and TRBJ2-5; D unclear. V was cut by 0 bases and J by 4 bases, with 6 bases left in between. CDR3 length: 13 amino acids. Germline CDR1 and CDR2: WNHNN and SYGVQD (reference sequence). The CDR3 coding sequence is TGCGCCAGCAGTGAGTCCGAAGGAGAGACCCAGTACTTC. Protein: CASSESEGETQYF.

V is TRBV18 and J is TRBJ2-3; TRBD1 agrees at 9 bases. Germline CDR1 reads KGHSH; CDR2 reads LQKENI. Germline trimming cut 5 bases from V and 3 bases from J; bases unmatched to any gene: 15. The CDR3 covers 18 residues. The CDR3 nucleotides are TGTGCCAGCTCAACTAAAATCACACAGGGGGCGCTTACAGATACGCAGTATTTT. It specifies CASSTKITQGALTDTQYF.

V is TRBV5-8 and J is TRBJ2-3, with a tentative D call TRBD2 (6 bases). The CDR3 loop spans 16 amino acids. Germline V CDR1 and CDR2: SGHTS, YDEGEE. V was pared by 4 bases and J by 2 bases, with 17 bases between. CDR3 DNA sequence: TGTGCCAGCAGCCCGGGACTCCTTGTTGTCACAGATACGCAGTATTTT. It codes for CASSPGLLVVTDTQYF.

The rearrangement uses TRBV6-4 and TRBJ2-7; weak D call: TRBD2 (6 bases). Germline V gene data show CDR1 as MRHNA and CDR2 as SNTAGT. With 0 bases removed from V and 6 bases from J, the gap between germline ends came to 18 bases. The CDR3 is 16 residues long. CDR3 amino acids: CASSDSWRERHSEQYF. CDR3 DNA: TGTGCCAGCAGTGACTCTTGGCGGGAAAGGCACTCCGAGCAGTACTTC.

The rearrangement joins TRBV18 to TRBJ2-3, with 7 bases matching TRBD1. In germline, CDR1 is KGHSH, CDR2 LQKENI. J was trimmed by 6 bases and V by 2 bases; bases with no gene match: 11. The length of the CDR3 is 16 residues. The CDR3 nucleotides read TGTGCCAGCTCACCATCAGGGGGAACTGGTTTCGATACGCAGTATTTT. This sequence encodes CASSPSGGTGFDTQYF.

This chain uses TRBV6-5 with TRBJ1-5, with D possibly TRBD1 on 5 matching bases. The CDR3 is made up of 15 amino acids. Trimming removed 0 bases from V and 0 bases from J, with 6 bases in between. The germline V gene has CDR1 MNHEY and CDR2 SVGAGI. The CDR3 region is CASSYSGGSNQPQHF. The DNA of the CDR3 is TGTGCCAGCAGTTACTCGGGGGGTAGCAATCAGCCCCAGCATTTT.

V and J are TRBV7-2 and TRBJ2-5; D tentatively fits TRBD1 or TRBD2 (5 bases each). V lost 4 bases and J lost 7, with 7 bases in between. Germline CDR1 SGHTA, CDR2 FQGNSA. The CDR3 runs to 11 residues. The CDR3 loop is CASSSRGTQYF. CDR3 coding DNA: TGTGCCAGCAGCTCGAGGGGGACCCAGTACTTC. Supplemented by reference TRBV7-2 and TRBJ2-5, the full variable domain reads GAGVSQSPSNKVTEKGKDVELRCDPISGHTALYWYRQSLGQGLEFLIYFQGNSAPDKSGLPSDRFSAERTGGSVSTLTIQRTQQEDSAVYLCASSSRGTQYFGPGTRLLVL.

J is TRBJ1-2 and V is TRBV4-3, with TRBD1 identical over 7 bases. The J segment lost 4 bases and the V segment lost 1 base, leaving 6 bases of the junction unmatched. CDR1 LGHNA and CDR2 YSLEER come from the germline V gene. This CDR3 has 15 residues. CDR3 region: CASSQVLQGTYGYTF. CDR3 DNA: TGCGCCAGCAGCCAAGTACTACAGGGGACCTATGGCTACACCTTC.

V usage is TRBV5-1 and J usage is TRBJ2-7; D not certain. In germline, CDR1 is SGHRS, CDR2 YFSETQ. Trimming shortened V by 4 bases and J by 2 bases, and 13 bases separated the two germline ends. The CDR3 runs to 14 residues. The CDR3 sequence is CASSVGSVAYEQYF. CDR3 nucleotide sequence: TGCGCCAGCAGCGTTGGTTCGGTAGCCTACGAGCAGTACTTC. The variable domain in full, completed from reference TRBV5-1 and TRBJ2-7, reads KAGVTQTPRYLIKTRGQQVTLSCSPISGHRSVSWYQQTPGQGLQFLFEYFSETQRNKGNFPGRFSGRQFSNSRSEMNVSTLELGDSALYLCASSVGSVAYEQYFGPGTRLTVT.

The genes are TRBV7-2 and TRBJ2-2; D remains unclear. CDR1 SGHTA and CDR2 FQGNSA come from the germline V gene. V was shortened by 8 bases and J by 2 bases, with 9 bases between the two germline ends. The CDR3 sequence is 13 residues long. CDR3 residues: CASALGNTGELFF. The CDR3 DNA is TGTGCCAGCGCTCTTGGAAACACCGGGGAGCTGTTTTTT.

The chain recombines TRBV18 with TRBJ1-2; D perhaps matches TRBD1 (5 bases). Trimming took off 2 bases at V and 4 bases at J, with 11 bases between the two ends. The CDR3 consists of 14 residues. CDR1 KGHSH and CDR2 LQKENI come from the germline V gene. CDR3 loop: CASSPGAGSYGYTF. As DNA, the CDR3 is TGTGCCAGCTCACCAGGGGCAGGGTCCTATGGCTACACCTTC.

Here the CDR3 DNA reads TGTGCCTGGACGGGAGAGAAAAACATTCAGTACTTC. Translating it yields CAWTGEKNIQYF. The chain links TRBV30 to TRBJ2-4; the D gene is possibly TRBD2 (6 bases). The CDR3 spans 12 residues. CDR1 and CDR2 from the germline V gene are GTSNPN and SVGIG (reference sequence). The V end was cut by 4 bases, the J end by 4 bases, with 8 bases between.

The DNA for the CDR3 is TGTGCCAGCAGTGAGGGGGGGACCGCAGGACCCCAGCATTTT. The encoded protein is CASSEGGTAGPQHF. The gene calls are TRBV6-4 and TRBJ1-5; tentatively, D is TRBD1 (5 bases). CDR1 is MRHNA and CDR2 is SNTAGT in the germline V gene. Deletions cut 3 bases from V and 10 bases from J, with 16 bases between. This CDR3 region has 14 residues.

This chain uses TRBV6-1 with TRBJ1-2; 8 nucleotides agree with TRBD1. CDR3 size: 14 residues. Per germline, CDR1 MNHNS and CDR2 SASEGT. Losses at the gene ends were 1 base for V and 4 bases for J; bases not matched to a gene: 2. Here the CDR3 reads CASSEGGQAYGYTF. CDR3 nucleotide sequence: TGTGCCAGCAGTGAAGGGGGACAGGCCTATGGCTACACCTTC.

This chain links TRBV14 with TRBJ1-1, with 7 bases matching TRBD1. V dropped 4 bases and J dropped 7; count of bases not matched to a gene: 12. The CDR3 runs 15 residues. The germline V gene encodes CDR1 SGHDN and CDR2 FVKESK. The CDR3 nucleotides are TGTGCCAGCAGCCGGACCGGGACAGCGTTAAGTGAAGCTTTCTTT. As protein: CASSRTGTALSEAFF.

J is TRBJ2-7 and V is TRBV2; perhaps TRBD2 as D (6 bases). This CDR3 contains 14 residues. Per germline, CDR1 SNHLY and CDR2 FYNNEI. With 6 bases removed from V and 4 bases from J, the gap between germline ends came to 16 bases. As DNA, the CDR3 is TGTGCCAGCAGACCCGGCGGGGCGCCGTACGAGCAGTACTTC. This encodes CASRPGGAPYEQYF.

The chain joins TRBV19 to TRBJ1-4, with D hard to call. The germline V gene has CDR1 LNHDA and CDR2 SQIVND (reference sequence). With 5 bases removed from V and 0 bases from J, the gap between germline ends came to 13 bases. This CDR3 spans 16 amino acids. For the CDR3, the DNA is TGTGCCAGTAGTTTCCCTCGAGGAGCAACTAATGAAAAACTGTTTTTT. Translating it yields CASSFPRGATNEKLFF.

This clone appeared a single time. The chain uses TRBV27 and TRBJ2-7; D may be TRBD1 (6 bases). CDR3 length equals 15 residues. Germline assignment: CDR1 MNHEY and CDR2 SMNVEV (reference sequence). V lost 2 bases, J lost 0 bases, and 11 bases lay in between. CDR3 DNA sequence: TGTGCCAGCAGTTTAAGGACAGAAAGCTCCTACGAGCAGTACTTC. It translates to CASSLRTESSYEQYF.